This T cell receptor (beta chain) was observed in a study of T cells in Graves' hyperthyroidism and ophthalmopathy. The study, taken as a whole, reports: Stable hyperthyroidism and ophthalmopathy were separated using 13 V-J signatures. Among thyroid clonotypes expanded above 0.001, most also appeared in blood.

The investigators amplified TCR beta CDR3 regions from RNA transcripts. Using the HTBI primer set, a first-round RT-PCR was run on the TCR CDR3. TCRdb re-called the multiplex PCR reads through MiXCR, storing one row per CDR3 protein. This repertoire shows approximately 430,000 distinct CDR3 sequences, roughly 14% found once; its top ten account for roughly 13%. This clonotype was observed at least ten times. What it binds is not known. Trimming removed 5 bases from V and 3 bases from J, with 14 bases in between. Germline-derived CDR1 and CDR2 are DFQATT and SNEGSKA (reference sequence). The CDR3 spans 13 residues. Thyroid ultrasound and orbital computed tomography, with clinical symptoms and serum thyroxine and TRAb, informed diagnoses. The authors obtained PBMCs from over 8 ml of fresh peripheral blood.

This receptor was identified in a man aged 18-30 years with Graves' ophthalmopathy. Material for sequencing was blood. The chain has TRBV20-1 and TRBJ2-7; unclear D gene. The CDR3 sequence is CSAGPMADYEQYF. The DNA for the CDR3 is TGCAGTGCTGGGCCTATGGCGGACTACGAGCAGTACTTC.